This TCR beta chain was recovered during a study of shared clonotypes between healthy human individuals. Study at large: Two women and three men aged 18 to 49 served as donors. Study-wide results and caveats: Sequencing depth was expected to affect clonotype sharing among donors.

Only Caucasian adults living in Nashville, Tennessee made up the donor group. A remark on this clone: Its antigen is unidentified.

This CDR3 comprises 16 residues. V was trimmed by 1 base and J by 7 bases, leaving 19 bases between them. CDR1 MNHNS and CDR2 SASEGT come from the germline V gene. The assay used deep level. Generated by immunoSEQ multiplex PCR, the TCRdb table keeps only in-frame clones and is missing some. The sample includes about 92,000 clones, less than 50% of them seen just once. Sequencing was carried out using PBMCs. The chain combines TRBV6-1 with TRBJ1-2, with D possibly TRBD1 on 5 matching bases. The sequence came from a woman aged 40 to 50 in good health. Some clones in this sample may be carry-over from other donors' samples. The CDR3 DNA reads as TGTGCCAGCAGTGAAGTAGGGGCGCGCAGGACTATTGGCTACACCTTC. It encodes CASSEVGARRTIGYTF.